This entry lists 32 T cell receptor beta chains sequenced from one sample in a study of identical twins. TCRdb passed the 5' RACE reads through MiXCR, listing each CDR3 protein once. The sample has fewer than 250,000 distinct CDR3 sequences, roughly 9.4% seen once. Sequencing was carried out using memory (CD45RO+) T cells sorted from blood. The receptors derive from a woman under 30 in good health.

This chain connects TRBV5-6 to TRBJ2-7, with D tentatively TRBD1 or TRBD2 (5 bases each). Deletions cut 3 bases from V and 3 bases from J, with 16 bases between. This CDR3 comprises 15 residues. The V gene's germline CDR1 is SGHDT and CDR2 YYEEEE. This CDR3 reads CASSSGQGGGYEQYF. CDR3 DNA sequence: TGTGCCAGCAGCTCAGGGCAGGGTGGGGGCTACGAGCAGTACTTC.

CDR3 region: CSVFGQQDYEQYF. CDR3 DNA: TGCAGTGTTTTCGGACAGCAGGACTACGAGCAGTACTTC. This chain joins TRBV20-1 and TRBJ2-7; D is possibly TRBD1 (6 bases). Between the trimmed V and J ends, which lost 7 bases and 3 bases, there was a span of 16 bases. From germline, CDR1 is DFQATT and CDR2 SNEGSKA (reference sequence). The CDR3 is 13 residues long.

The chain carries TRBV5-5 and TRBJ2-5, with 7 bases matching TRBD1. The J segment lost 3 bases and the V segment lost 4 bases, leaving 6 bases of the junction unmatched. This CDR3 has 14 residues. Germline V gene data show CDR1 as SGHKS and CDR2 as YYEKEE (reference sequence). The CDR3 sequence: CASSPGQLEETQYF. The CDR3 coding sequence is TGTGCCAGCAGCCCGGGACAGTTGGAAGAGACCCAGTACTTC.

The chain combines TRBV12-3 or TRBV12-4 with TRBJ2-3; no firm D call. The ends were cut back, 2 bases at V and 5 bases at J, with 11 bases in the middle. The CDR3 loop spans 14 amino acids. The CDR3 DNA sequence: TGTGCCAGCAGTTTATTCTCTCGGATAGATACGCAGTATTTT. Translating it yields CASSLFSRIDTQYF.

The V and J genes are TRBV7-8 and TRBJ2-7; 8 bases line up with TRBD2. Germline trimming cut 3 bases from V and 5 bases from J; bases unmatched to any gene: 9. The CDR3 length is 15 residues. Germline loops: CDR1 SGHVS, CDR2 FQNEAQ. The CDR3 protein is CASSFQAGEFNEQYF. In DNA form, the CDR3 reads TGTGCCAGCAGCTTTCAAGCGGGAGAGTTCAACGAGCAGTACTTC.

This clonotype came up a few times. The J gene is TRBJ1-1, the V gene TRBV20-1; possible D gene TRBD1, 5 bases. V shed 1 base and J shed 4 bases, with 13 bases lying between them. The CDR3 runs to 14 residues. In germline, CDR1 is DFQATT, CDR2 SNEGSKA (reference sequence). The CDR3 DNA follows: TGCAGTGCTAGAGGTCATGGGGCCTTCACTGAAGCTTTCTTT. Translating it yields CSARGHGAFTEAFF.

The chain links TRBV29-1 to TRBJ2-1; D is uncertain. This CDR3 region has 14 residues. V was trimmed by 7 bases and J by 4 bases, leaving 17 bases between them. Germline-derived CDR1 and CDR2 are SQVTM and ANQGSEA. The chain's CDR3 is CSARRTDGYNEQFF. The CDR3 nucleotides are TGCAGCGCCCGAAGAACGGACGGATACAATGAGCAGTTCTTC.

The sample holds many counts of this clonotype. The V and J genes are TRBV3-1 and TRBJ1-3; 9 bases are shared with TRBD1. The CDR3 contains 15 residues. After removal of 5 bases from V and 1 base from J, the junction contained 3 bases not matched to a gene. Germline V gene data show CDR1 as LGHDT and CDR2 as YNNKEL (reference sequence). The CDR3 sequence: CASSKQGASGNTIYF. CDR3 DNA sequence: TGTGCCAGCAGCAAACAGGGGGCTTCTGGAAACACCATATATTTT. Full variable domain (missing parts from reference TRBV3-1 and TRBJ1-3): DTAVSQTPKYLVTQMGNDKSIKCEQNLGHDTMYWYKQDSKKFLKIMFSYNNKELIINETVPNRFSPKSPDKAHLNLHINSLELGDSAVYFCASSKQGASGNTIYFGEGSWLTVV.

This clonotype was counted between two and nine times. This chain links TRBV6-1 with TRBJ1-2, with TRBD1 matching 9 bases. CDR3 size: 14 residues. Germline CDR1 reads MNHNS; CDR2 reads SASEGT. Trimming took 5 bases from V and 8 from J; bases not matched to a gene: 9. The CDR3 sequence: CASSRDREFEGYTF. CDR3 nucleotide sequence: TGTGCCAGCAGTCGGGACAGGGAGTTTGAGGGCTACACCTTC.

CDR3 DNA sequence: TGTGCCACCTCATCCGGGACAGGGGAAACCGGGGAGCTGTTTTTT. Its translation: CATSSGTGETGELFF. The V gene is TRBV6-2 or TRBV6-3, the J gene TRBJ2-2; TRBD1 aligns across 10 bases. CDR1 is MNHEY and CDR2 is SVGEGT in the germline V gene. The CDR3 runs to 15 residues. Unmatched junction bases numbered 10, after V lost 10 bases and J lost 5 bases.

The chain joins TRBV7-2 to TRBJ2-5; D might be TRBD2 (6 bases). The CDR3 has 15 amino acids. V lost 4 bases to trimming and J lost 5 bases, with 17 bases between them. Germline V gene sequence: CDR1 SGHTA, CDR2 FQGNSA. The CDR3 sequence: CASSSEGYFRETQYF. CDR3 coding DNA: TGTGCCAGCAGCTCGGAGGGGTACTTTCGGGAGACCCAGTACTTC.

This clonotype was seen only a few times. J is TRBJ2-1 and V is TRBV27; the D is unclear. CDR3 length equals 14 residues. Trimming cost V 2 bases and J 8 bases, with 13 bases left between them. The germline CDR1 and CDR2 sequences are MNHEY and SMNVEV (reference sequence). The CDR3 reads CASSLRPYQDEQFF. CDR3 bases: TGTGCCAGCAGTTTACGCCCATACCAGGATGAGCAGTTCTTC.

The chain employs TRBV20-1 and TRBJ2-7; 8 bases are a match to TRBD2. This CDR3 comprises 20 residues. Per the germline V gene, CDR1 is DFQATT and CDR2 is SNEGSKA (reference sequence). V lost 2 bases to trimming and J lost 3 bases; unmatched junction nucleotides: 24. The CDR3: CSARPRILSGSNYKYYEQYF. CDR3 bases: TGCAGTGCTAGACCCCGGATCTTGAGCGGGAGCAATTATAAATACTACGAGCAGTACTTC.

The genes are TRBV24-1 and TRBJ2-1, with 7 bases that match TRBD2. Germline CDR1 reads KGHDR; CDR2 reads SFDVKD. The CDR3 is 16 amino acids. V was clipped by 2 bases and J by 5 bases; unmatched bases: 8. The CDR3 reads CATSDSLAGVNNEQFF. CDR3 DNA sequence: TGTGCCACCAGTGATTCACTCGCGGGAGTCAACAATGAGCAGTTCTTC.

This clonotype has more than one count but fewer than ten. The J gene is TRBJ2-1, the V gene TRBV10-1, with 9 bases matching TRBD1. This CDR3 is built from 16 residues. The germline CDR1 and CDR2 sequences are WNHNN and SYGVQD (reference sequence). The trim removed 3 bases at V and 3 bases at J, leaving 6 bases unmatched. CDR3 loop: CASSEAGTGNYNEQFF. For the CDR3, the DNA is TGCGCCAGCAGTGAAGCCGGGACAGGGAACTACAATGAGCAGTTCTTC.

CDR3 coding DNA: TGCGCCAGCAGCCGAGCGACAGGGGGCATTTCTTCTGGCTACACCTTC. Its translation is CASSRATGGISSGYTF. The V call is TRBV4-3, the J call TRBJ1-2; 10 bases map to TRBD1. There are 16 residues in the CDR3. Trimming took 4 bases from V and 7 from J; bases not matched to a gene: 12. The germline V gene has CDR1 LGHNA and CDR2 YSLEER.

This sequence joins TRBV20-1 and TRBJ1-2, with 7 nucleotides matching TRBD1. The J segment lost 5 bases and the V segment lost 6 bases, leaving 18 bases of the junction unmatched. Germline V gene data show CDR1 as DFQATT and CDR2 as SNEGSKA (reference sequence). The CDR3 totals 16 residues. CDR3 residues: CSATRAGGTVSYGYTF. For the CDR3, the DNA is TGCAGTGCCACTCGAGCCGGGGGGACAGTTTCTTATGGCTACACCTTC.

The CDR3 loop is CASSYSLINEQFF. The CDR3 DNA reads as TGTGCCAGCAGTTACAGCCTTATTAATGAGCAGTTCTTC. V and J are TRBV6-2 or TRBV6-3 and TRBJ2-1; D gene unclear. Germline V gene sequence: CDR1 MNHEY, CDR2 SVGEGT. The CDR3 extends over 13 amino acids. Trimming removed 2 bases from V and 7 bases from J, with 9 bases in between.

The chain uses TRBV19 and TRBJ2-1; D remains ambiguous. In germline, CDR1 is LNHDA, CDR2 SQIVND (reference sequence). The ends were cut back, 9 bases at V and 6 bases at J, with 15 bases in the middle. The CDR3 spans 13 residues. The CDR3 nucleotides read TGTGCCAGCGCCCATTTGAGTCTCAATGAGCAGTTCTTC. It yields the protein CASAHLSLNEQFF.

The chain couples TRBV24-1 to TRBJ2-3, with TRBD1 identical over 7 bases. After removal of 4 bases from V and 0 bases from J, the junction contained 3 bases not matched to a gene. The germline V gene has CDR1 KGHDR and CDR2 SFDVKD. This CDR3 has 15 residues. The CDR3 coding sequence is TGTGCCACCAGTGACCCGACAGGGAGCACAGATACGCAGTATTTT. Protein product: CATSDPTGSTDTQYF.

The chain links TRBV5-1 to TRBJ2-7, with D possibly matching TRBD1 (6 bases). The germline CDR1 and CDR2 sequences are SGHRS and YFSETQ. The CDR3 is 16 residues long. V was trimmed by 4 bases and J by 0 bases, leaving 17 bases between them. This chain's CDR3 is CASSPDLGTSSYEQYF. CDR3 DNA sequence: TGCGCCAGCAGCCCGGACCTCGGGACAAGCTCCTACGAGCAGTACTTC.

This clonotype was counted at least ten times. This rearrangement joins TRBV6-4 to TRBJ2-4, with D uncertain. V lost 0 bases and J 0 bases, leaving 12 bases between the germline ends. This CDR3 is built from 17 residues. The germline V gene has CDR1 MRHNA and CDR2 SNTAGT. The CDR3 is CASSDSMPPSAKNIQYF. The CDR3 bases are TGTGCCAGCAGTGACTCGATGCCGCCCTCAGCCAAAAACATTCAGTACTTC.

This clonotype was detected ten times or more. The chain joins TRBV5-1 to TRBJ1-2, with D maybe TRBD1 (6 bases). CDR1 and CDR2 (germline): SGHRS, YFSETQ. V was cut by 0 bases and J by 3 bases, with 15 bases left in between. The CDR3 spans 16 residues. This CDR3 is CASSLEGGGGDYGYTF. Written as DNA, the CDR3 is TGCGCCAGCAGCTTGGAGGGTGGCGGGGGCGACTATGGCTACACCTTC.

The J gene is TRBJ2-1, the V gene TRBV20-1, with TRBD2 identical over 7 bases. V dropped 3 bases and J dropped 7; count of bases not matched to a gene: 12. The V gene's germline CDR1 is DFQATT and CDR2 SNEGSKA (reference sequence). This CDR3 contains 15 residues. CDR3 loop: CSARSREVIRNEQFF. CDR3 in DNA: TGCAGTGCTAGGTCACGGGAGGTGATAAGGAATGAGCAGTTCTTC.

A few counts support this clonotype. The V call is TRBV30, the J call TRBJ2-1; D perhaps matches TRBD1 (5 bases). V lost 4 bases, J lost 8 bases, and 12 bases lay in between. Germline CDR1 reads GTSNPN; CDR2 reads SVGIG (reference sequence). CDR3 length: 12 amino acids. CDR3 coding DNA: TGTGCCTGGACAGACCTCAGGGATGAGCAGTTCTTC. This sequence encodes CAWTDLRDEQFF. The full variable domain, completed using reference TRBV30 and TRBJ2-1, is SQTIHQWPATLVQPVGSPLSLECTVEGTSNPNLYWYRQAAGRGLQLLFYSVGIGQISSEVPQNLSASRPQDRQFILSSKKLLLSDSGFYLCAWTDLRDEQFFGPGTRLTVL.

The rearrangement joins TRBV20-1 to TRBJ2-1; 8 bases align to TRBD2. This CDR3 contains 16 residues. From germline, CDR1 is DFQATT and CDR2 SNEGSKA (reference sequence). Trimming at V came to 6 bases and at J to 6 bases, leaving 16 bases not matched to a gene. This CDR3 is CSAPDYSGTSGNEQFF. The CDR3 coding sequence is TGCAGTGCCCCAGACTACTCCGGGACTAGTGGCAATGAGCAGTTCTTC.

This clonotype has ten or more counts. The chain uses TRBV5-1 and TRBJ2-7; 9 bases agree with TRBD1. J gave up 3 bases and V 4 bases, and 5 bases lay outside the gene matches. Germline V CDR1 and CDR2: SGHRS, YFSETQ. The CDR3 has 14 residues. The CDR3 sequence is CASSPDRGSYEQYF. The CDR3 DNA sequence: TGCGCCAGCAGCCCGGACAGGGGAAGCTACGAGCAGTACTTC.

This clonotype was counted between two and nine times. The chain combines TRBV12-3 or TRBV12-4 with TRBJ2-5; 9 nucleotides match TRBD2. The CDR3 is 13 amino acids. J was trimmed by 5 bases and V by 5 bases; bases with no gene match: 3. For the CDR3, the DNA is TGTGCCAGCAGTCGTAGCGGGAGTGAGACCCAGTACTTC. Translating it yields CASSRSGSETQYF.

The rearrangement uses TRBV5-1 and TRBJ1-1, with D possibly TRBD1 on 5 matching bases. The CDR3 extends over 13 amino acids. The V end lost 5 bases, the J end lost 6 bases, and 14 bases lay between the germline ends. Germline lookup yields CDR1 SGHRS and CDR2 YFSETQ. As DNA, the CDR3 is TGCGCCAGCAGTCTGGAGGGGTTGGCTGAAGCTTTCTTT. Its protein product is CASSLEGLAEAFF.

This rearrangement joins TRBV12-3 or TRBV12-4 to TRBJ1-2, with D tentatively TRBD1 (6 bases). Deletions cut 2 bases from V and 4 bases from J, with 17 bases between. The CDR3 covers 16 residues. CDR3 coding DNA: TGTGCCAGCAGTTTATTAGGCAGGGGCCTGGGCTATGGCTACACCTTC. Amino acids: CASSLLGRGLGYGYTF.

At least ten counts were recorded for this clonotype. This chain uses TRBV20-1 with TRBJ2-1; the D gene is possibly TRBD1 (6 bases). The V gene lost 6 bases and the J gene lost 7 bases, with 16 bases spanning the gap. The CDR3 is 13 residues long. Per the germline V gene, CDR1 is DFQATT and CDR2 is SNEGSKA (reference sequence). The CDR3 DNA sequence: TGCAGTGCGATACCGGGACAAAAAAATGAGCAGTTCTTC. Its protein is CSAIPGQKNEQFF.

This chain joins TRBV15 and TRBJ2-1; D might be TRBD1 (5 bases). The CDR3 totals 16 residues. Germline CDR1 is LNHNV and CDR2 is YYDKDF (reference sequence). V gave up 3 bases and J gave up 4 bases, with 16 bases separating them. In DNA form, the CDR3 reads TGTGCCACCAGCAGGAGAGATAGACAGCTTTACAATGAGCAGTTCTTC. Translation gives CATSRRDRQLYNEQFF.